The 20 T cell receptor beta chains below were found in one sample sequenced in a study of blood T cell repertoires in COVID-19. Libraries were prepared by immunoSEQ multiplex PCR; TCRdb keeps only in-frame clonotypes and omits some of them. Among about 90,000 clones listed, 72% were seen once. The specimen was peripheral blood. All receptors derive from a woman over 75 with acute or convalescent COVID-19.

The chain has TRBV30 and TRBJ2-3, with TRBD2 as a possible D gene (5 bases). The CDR3 consists of 18 residues. V was cut by 0 bases and J by 2 bases, with 21 bases left in between. Per the germline V gene, CDR1 is GTSNPN and CDR2 is SVGIG (reference sequence). The CDR3 protein is CAWSVPRLAGAPTDTQYF. The DNA of the CDR3 is TGTGCCTGGAGTGTACCTCGTCTAGCAGGCGCACCCACAGATACGCAGTATTTT.

V gene TRBV7-6 combines with J gene TRBJ2-4; 12 positions match TRBD2. From germline, CDR1 is SGHVS and CDR2 FNYEAQ. J gave up 1 base and V 5 bases, and 15 bases lay outside the gene matches. This CDR3 has 20 residues. The CDR3 sequence is CASSPEGPSGGGLAKNIQYF. The CDR3 bases are TGTGCCAGCAGCCCCGAGGGGCCTAGCGGGGGGGGCCTGGCCAAAAACATTCAGTACTTC.

The V call is TRBV7-2, the J call TRBJ2-7, with 9 positions matching TRBD1. CDR3 length: 15 residues. Germline-derived CDR1 and CDR2 are SGHTA and FQGNSA. The junction had 6 bases not matched to a gene; V was cut back by 4 bases and J by 2 bases. The CDR3 DNA sequence: TGTGCCAGCAGCTCCTTTGGGGACAGGGCCTACGAGCAGTACTTC. It translates to CASSSFGDRAYEQYF.

With respect to this clone: Other DNA sequences in the same sample also yield this CDR3. The chain combines TRBV9 with TRBJ1-1; D perhaps matches TRBD1 (6 bases). CDR3 length: 15 amino acids. CDR1 and CDR2 from the germline V gene are SGDLS and YYNGEE. V lost 0 bases and J 1 base, leaving 10 bases between the germline ends. The CDR3 DNA reads TGTGCCAGCAGCGTAGGAACAGGGTCGAACACTGAAGCTTTCTTT. Translation: CASSVGTGSNTEAFF.

The chain carries TRBV7-9 and TRBJ1-1; TRBD1 might be the D (6 bases). Trimming took 0 bases from V and 8 from J, leaving 10 bases between them. The CDR3 is 13 residues long. CDR1 is SEHNR and CDR2 is FQNEAQ in the germline V gene (reference sequence). For the CDR3, the DNA is TGTGCCAGCAGCTTAGCCAGTACAGGGGAAGCTTTCTTT. Protein sequence: CASSLASTGEAFF.

The chain joins TRBV19 to TRBJ1-1, with TRBD1 identical over 11 bases. Trimming at V came to 5 bases and at J to 6 bases, leaving 5 bases not matched to a gene. CDR1 is LNHDA, CDR2 SQIVND, per germline (reference sequence). CDR3 size: 14 residues. The CDR3 reads CASSLKGQGAEAFF. The CDR3 region has the DNA TGTGCCAGTAGTCTCAAGGGACAGGGGGCTGAAGCTTTCTTT.

The chain links TRBV6-5 to TRBJ2-2; the D gene is possibly TRBD1 (6 bases). Germline V gene data show CDR1 as MNHEY and CDR2 as SVGAGI. Deletions cut 7 bases from V and 4 bases from J, with 13 bases between. The CDR3 length is 14 residues. Here the CDR3 reads CASMWQGSTGELFF. The CDR3 nucleotides read TGTGCCAGCATGTGGCAGGGGAGCACCGGGGAGCTGTTTTTT.

The chain combines TRBV27 with TRBJ2-7; perhaps TRBD1 as D (6 bases). With 2 bases removed from V and 2 bases from J, the gap between germline ends came to 7 bases. The length of the CDR3 is 13 residues. Germline CDR1 is MNHEY and CDR2 is SMNVEV (reference sequence). In DNA form, the CDR3 reads TGTGCCAGCAGTTTAGGACAGCCCTACGAGCAGTACTTC. As protein: CASSLGQPYEQYF.

This CDR3 is CATSRDHGGVPTEAFF. CDR3 DNA sequence: TGTGCCACCAGCAGAGATCATGGGGGGGTCCCCACTGAAGCTTTCTTT. The genes are TRBV15 and TRBJ1-1, with D maybe TRBD1 (5 bases). The V gene lost 0 bases and the J gene lost 4 bases, with 15 bases spanning the gap. Germline V gives CDR1 LNHNV, CDR2 YYDKDF (reference sequence). The length of the CDR3 is 16 residues.

The chain is built from TRBV12-3 or TRBV12-4 and TRBJ1-2; perhaps TRBD1 as D (5 bases). The CDR3 totals 12 residues. Trimming left V 3 bases short and J 6 bases short, with 8 bases between. The CDR3 protein is CASSFAGDGYTF. The CDR3 DNA reads TGTGCCAGCAGTTTTGCGGGGGATGGCTACACCTTC.

This clone was detected a few times. The rearrangement joins TRBV5-1 to TRBJ2-3; the match to TRBD2 covers 11 bases. The CDR3 extends over 17 amino acids. CDR1 SGHRS and CDR2 YFSETQ come from the germline V gene. Trimming cost V 4 bases and J 2 bases; bases outside gene matches: 9. The DNA of the CDR3 is TGCGCCAGCAGCCGCGTCCTAGCGGGGGGTTTCACAGATACGCAGTATTTT. It yields the protein CASSRVLAGGFTDTQYF.

The V and J genes are TRBV3-1 (or the pseudogene TRBV3-2) and TRBJ1-2; D is unclear. Between the trimmed V and J ends, which lost 3 bases and 1 base, there was a span of 9 bases. The germline gives CDR1 LGHDT, CDR2 YNNKEL (reference sequence). There are 14 residues in the CDR3. CDR3 nucleotides: TGTGCCAGCAGCCACACAGCCTTTAACTATGGCTACACCTTC. Residues: CASSHTAFNYGYTF.

This clone was observed a handful of times. The CDR3 region is CASSYSGQKHEQYF. CDR3 sequence (DNA): TGTGCCAGCAGTTACTCGGGACAGAAGCACGAGCAGTACTTC. The chain uses TRBV6-6 and TRBJ2-7; 7 bases line up with TRBD1. From germline, CDR1 is MNHNY and CDR2 SVGAGI (reference sequence). After removal of 0 bases from V and 5 bases from J, the junction contained 4 bases not matched to a gene. The CDR3 has 14 residues.

The V and J genes are TRBV19 and TRBJ1-4; maybe TRBD1 (6 bases). The CDR3 consists of 15 residues. With 5 bases removed from V and 8 bases from J, the gap between germline ends came to 18 bases. CDR1 is LNHDA, CDR2 SQIVND, per germline (reference sequence). CDR3 nucleotide sequence: TGTGCCAGTAGTCCGAGCCCAGGGGTAGGGGAAAAACTGTTTTTT. It specifies CASSPSPGVGEKLFF.

This sequence joins TRBV5-5 and TRBJ1-6; D not certain. V shed 6 bases and J shed 7 bases, with 20 bases lying between them. The CDR3 covers 16 residues. Germline CDR1 and CDR2: SGHKS and YYEKEE (reference sequence). The CDR3 nucleotides are TGTGCCAGCAAAGTATTACCCACCGGGAGAAATTCACCCCTCCACTTT. Translation: CASKVLPTGRNSPLHF.

The chain carries TRBV7-2 and TRBJ2-2; D is unclear. In germline, CDR1 is SGHTA, CDR2 FQGNSA. V was pared by 7 bases and J by 1 base, with 10 bases between. This CDR3 has 14 amino acids. In DNA, the CDR3 is TGTGCCAGCACCCGACGCGGGAACACCGGGGAGCTGTTTTTT. Translating it yields CASTRRGNTGELFF.

This chain connects TRBV28 to TRBJ1-2; D gene ambiguous. Germline-derived CDR1 and CDR2 are MDHEN and SYDVKM. CDR3 size: 16 residues. V was clipped by 7 bases and J by 5 bases, with 23 bases between them. CDR3 amino acids: CASTTYDAGYEYGYTF. CDR3 sequence (DNA): TGTGCCAGCACCACTTACGATGCAGGCTACGAGTATGGCTACACCTTC.

This clone was seen only a few times. CDR3 residues: CASRGGGAYNEQFF. The DNA of the CDR3 is TGTGCCAGCAGAGGCGGGGGGGCCTACAATGAGCAGTTCTTC. The chain combines TRBV7-2 with TRBJ2-1, with TRBD2 matching over 9 bases. This CDR3 region has 14 residues. The junction had 2 bases not matched to a gene; V was cut back by 6 bases and J by 2 bases. CDR1 and CDR2 (germline): SGHTA, FQGNSA. Full variable domain (missing parts from reference TRBV7-2 and TRBJ2-1): GAGVSQSPSNKVTEKGKDVELRCDPISGHTALYWYRQSLGQGLEFLIYFQGNSAPDKSGLPSDRFSAERTGGSVSTLTIQRTQQEDSAVYLCASRGGGAYNEQFFGPGTRLTVL.

This clone was counted a single time. The chain links TRBV7-9 to TRBJ1-4, with 10 bases fitting TRBD1. V shed 4 bases and J 5 bases; nucleotides not matched to a gene: 7. The CDR3 has 16 amino acids. CDR1 and CDR2 from the germline V gene are SEHNR and FQNEAQ (reference sequence). The CDR3 DNA reads as TGTGCCAGCAGCTACGGGACAGGGGCCGCCAATGAAAAACTGTTTTTT. Translated, it gives CASSYGTGAANEKLFF.

The chain carries TRBV30 and TRBJ1-5; a possible D gene is TRBD1 (5 bases). This CDR3 is built from 12 residues. CDR1 and CDR2 (germline): GTSNPN, SVGIG (reference sequence). V lost 5 bases, J lost 11 bases, and 16 bases lay in between. The CDR3 spells CAWSSGGRAQHF. The CDR3 DNA is TGTGCCTGGTCCTCTGGGGGGAGGGCCCAGCATTTT. Drawing the rest from reference TRBV30 and TRBJ1-5, the complete variable domain is SQTIHQWPATLVQPVGSPLSLECTVEGTSNPNLYWYRQAAGRGLQLLFYSVGIGQISSEVPQNLSASRPQDRQFILSSKKLLLSDSGFYLCAWSSGGRAQHFGDGTRLSIL.